This T cell receptor beta chain stems from a study of response to subunit inactivated influenza vaccine. Whole-study findings and limits: Authors suggested each seasonal influenza vaccination recruits few new T cells.

The CDR3 is 14 residues long. Germline CDR1 and CDR2: SGHTA and FQGNSA. The V end lost 1 base, the J end lost 4 bases, and 10 bases lay between the germline ends. In this sample, this clonotype turned up many times. Its antigen is as yet unknown. MiXCR, run by TCRdb on the RT-PCR reads, gives a single entry per CDR3 protein. The repertoire has roughly 790,000 distinct CDR3 sequences, 21% of them found once; the top ten carry about 9.4%. The source is a man in his fifties or sixties who received an inactivated influenza vaccine. V and J are TRBV7-2 and TRBJ1-1, with a possible D match to TRBD1 (6 bases). The material sequenced was PBMCs from blood, taken 5 days after vaccination. The CDR3 DNA is TGTGCCAGCAGCTTAGACAGGGTAGGCACTGAAGCTTTCTTT. It translates to CASSLDRVGTEAFF.